The present T cell receptor (beta chain) was sequenced within a study of shared clonotypes between healthy human individuals. Sorted-subset replicate PCRs used around 200 ng of genomic DNA. This amount corresponded to 25,000 to 30,000 T cell genomes. Produced via immunoSEQ multiplex PCR; TCRdb's table is partial and in-frame only. The sample gives 2 million to 2.5 million clones, 85% to 95% of which show up once; roughly 0.34% is in the top ten. It was into CD45RA+ naive and CD45RA-negative memory subsets that the CD4+ cells were split. This CDR3 comprises 15 residues. Germline CDR1 is SGHAT and CDR2 is FQNNGV. With 8 bases removed from V and 2 bases from J, the gap between germline ends came to 16 bases.

This TCR came from a man between 18 and 29 years old in good health. Some clones in this sample may be carry-over from other donors' samples. The rearrangement joins TRBV11-2 to TRBJ1-3; the D is unclear. Sequenced input: naive CD4+ T cells from PBMCs. As to subset: CD45RA+ positively selected. This CDR3 is CASASGVGTGNTIYF. CDR3 DNA sequence: TGTGCCAGCGCCTCTGGGGTAGGGACTGGAAACACCATATATTTT.